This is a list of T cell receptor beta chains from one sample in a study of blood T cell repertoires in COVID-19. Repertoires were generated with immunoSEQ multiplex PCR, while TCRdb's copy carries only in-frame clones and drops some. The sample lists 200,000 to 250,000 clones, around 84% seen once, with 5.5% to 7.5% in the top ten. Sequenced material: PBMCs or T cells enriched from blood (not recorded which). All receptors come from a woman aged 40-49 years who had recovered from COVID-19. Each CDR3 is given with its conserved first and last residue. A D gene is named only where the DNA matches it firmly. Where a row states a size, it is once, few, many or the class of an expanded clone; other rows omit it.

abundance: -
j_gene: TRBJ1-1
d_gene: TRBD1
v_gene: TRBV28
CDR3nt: TGTGCCAGCAGAAGGACAGGGGCTTCGAACACTGAAGCTTTCTTT
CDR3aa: CASRRTGASNTEAFF

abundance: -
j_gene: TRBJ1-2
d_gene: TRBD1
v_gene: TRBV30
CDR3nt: TGTGCCTGGGAGGCCCGGACAGGGGGCGTTAAAAAATATTATGGCTACACCTTC
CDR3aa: CAWEARTGGVKKYYGYTF

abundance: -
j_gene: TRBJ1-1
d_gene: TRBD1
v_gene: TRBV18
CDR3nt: TGTGCCAGCTCACTCACACAGGGGGGTAGTAAGAACACTGAAGCTTTCTTT
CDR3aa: CASSLTQGGSKNTEAFF

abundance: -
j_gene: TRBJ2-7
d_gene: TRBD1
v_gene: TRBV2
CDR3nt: TGTGCCACATCAACCGGGACAGAGTCGATTAGACAGTACTTC
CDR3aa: CATSTGTESIRQYF

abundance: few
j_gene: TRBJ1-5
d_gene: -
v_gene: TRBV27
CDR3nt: TGTGCCAGCAGCGTTTACAGGGATCAGCCCCAGCATTTT
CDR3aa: CASSVYRDQPQHF

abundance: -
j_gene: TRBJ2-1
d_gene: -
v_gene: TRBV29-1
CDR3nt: TGCAGCGTCGTCGGGGACTCGCACTACAATGAGCAGTTCTTC
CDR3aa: CSVVGDSHYNEQFF

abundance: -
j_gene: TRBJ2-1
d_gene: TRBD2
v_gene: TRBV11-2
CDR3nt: TGTGCCAGCAGCCAGGGACTAGCGGGGTACTACAATGAGCAGTTCTTC
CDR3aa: CASSQGLAGYYNEQFF

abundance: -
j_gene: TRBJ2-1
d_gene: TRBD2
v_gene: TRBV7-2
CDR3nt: TGTGCCAGCAACTTGCGGGAGGGCTCCTACAATGAGCAGTTCTTC
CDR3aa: CASNLREGSYNEQFF

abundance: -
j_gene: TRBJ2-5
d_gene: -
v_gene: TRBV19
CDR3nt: TGTGCCAGTAGTTTACAGGGACCCCTGGAGACCCAGTACTTC
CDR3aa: CASSLQGPLETQYF

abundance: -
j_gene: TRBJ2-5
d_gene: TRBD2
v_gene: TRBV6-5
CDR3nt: TGTGCCAGCAGCATCACTAGCGCCTCAGAGACCCAGTACTTC
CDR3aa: CASSITSASETQYF

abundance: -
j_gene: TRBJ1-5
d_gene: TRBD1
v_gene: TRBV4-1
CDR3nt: TGCGCCAGCAGCCAACCCGGGACAGCAAATCAGCCCCAGCATTTT
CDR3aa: CASSQPGTANQPQHF

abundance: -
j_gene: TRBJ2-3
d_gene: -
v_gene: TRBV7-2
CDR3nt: TGTGCCAGCAGCTTAGCGCTTTTTTTCACACCCTTCGAGGGGGCAGATACGCAGTATTTT
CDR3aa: CASSLALFFTPFEGADTQYF

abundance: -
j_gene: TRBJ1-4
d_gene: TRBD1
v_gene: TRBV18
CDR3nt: TGTGCCAGCTCACCTCCGGGACAGGGGGCAACTAATGAAAAACTGTTTTTT
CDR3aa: CASSPPGQGATNEKLFF

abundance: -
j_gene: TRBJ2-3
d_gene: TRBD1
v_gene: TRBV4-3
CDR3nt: TGCGCCAGCAGCCAGGCTCGGACAGGAAGAAGCACAGATACGCAGTATTTT
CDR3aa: CASSQARTGRSTDTQYF

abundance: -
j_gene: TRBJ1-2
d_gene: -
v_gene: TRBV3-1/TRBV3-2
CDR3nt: TGTGCCAGCAGCCAGGAGAAACTCTCTATCTACACCTTC
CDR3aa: CASSQEKLSIYTF

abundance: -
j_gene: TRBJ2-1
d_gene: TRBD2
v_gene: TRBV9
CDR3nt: TGTGCCAGCAGCGTAGGCGGGGGAGGGACTGAGCAGTTCTTC
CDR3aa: CASSVGGGGTEQFF

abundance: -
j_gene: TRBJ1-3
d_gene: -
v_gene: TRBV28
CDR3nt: TGTGCCAGCAGTCCAGGTGGTTTAGACACCATATATTTT
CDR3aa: CASSPGGLDTIYF

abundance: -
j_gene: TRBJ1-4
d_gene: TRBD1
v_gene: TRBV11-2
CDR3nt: TGTGCCAGCAGTTTGGACAGGGTGGCGGAACTGTTTTTT
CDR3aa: CASSLDRVAELFF

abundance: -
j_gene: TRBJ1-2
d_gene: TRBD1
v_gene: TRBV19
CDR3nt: TGTGCCAGTAGGGTGACAGGGTTCGACTATGGCTACACCTTC
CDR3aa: CASRVTGFDYGYTF

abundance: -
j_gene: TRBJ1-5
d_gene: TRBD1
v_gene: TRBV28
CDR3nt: TGTGCCAGCAGGTACGAGGACAGGGTCAATCAGCCCCAGCATTTT
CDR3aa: CASRYEDRVNQPQHF

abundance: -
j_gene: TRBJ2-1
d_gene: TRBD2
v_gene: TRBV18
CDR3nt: TGTGCCAGCTCACCGAGGACTAGCGGGGATGGGTCCTACAATGAGCAGTTCTTC
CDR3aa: CASSPRTSGDGSYNEQFF

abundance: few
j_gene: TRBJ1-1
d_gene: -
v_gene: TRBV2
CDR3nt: TGTGCCAGCAGTGAACAGGAGCTCCCAGGGGCTGAAGCTTTCTTT
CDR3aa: CASSEQELPGAEAFF

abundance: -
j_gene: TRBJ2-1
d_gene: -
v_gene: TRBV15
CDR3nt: TGTGCCACCAGCACCCTAGCGTTGGGTGAGCAGTTCTTC
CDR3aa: CATSTLALGEQFF

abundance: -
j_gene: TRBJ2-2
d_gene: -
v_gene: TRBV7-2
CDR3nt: TGTGCCAGCAGCTTAGTGAGAGGGTTGACCGGGGAGCTGTTTTTT
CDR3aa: CASSLVRGLTGELFF

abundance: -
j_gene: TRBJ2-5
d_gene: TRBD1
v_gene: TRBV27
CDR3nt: TGTGCCAGCAGTCTTAACTTTCGGACAGGGATGGAAGAGACCCAGTACTTC
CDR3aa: CASSLNFRTGMEETQYF

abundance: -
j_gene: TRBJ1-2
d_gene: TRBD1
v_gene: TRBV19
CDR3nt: TGTGCCAGTAGTACCTTCGACAGGGGGCGCGAAGATGGCTACACCTTC
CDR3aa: CASSTFDRGREDGYTF

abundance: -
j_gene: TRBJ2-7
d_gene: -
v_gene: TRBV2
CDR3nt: TGTGCCAGCAGTGAGTACCTAAACGAGCAGTACTTC
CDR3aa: CASSEYLNEQYF

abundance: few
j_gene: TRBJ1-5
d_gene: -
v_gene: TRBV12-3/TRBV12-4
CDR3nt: TGTGCCAGCAGTTCGTCGTCCGTTCAGCCCCAGCATTTT
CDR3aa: CASSSSSVQPQHF

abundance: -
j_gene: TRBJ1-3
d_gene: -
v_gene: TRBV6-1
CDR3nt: TGTGCCAGCAGTGAAGGCAGTTCTGGAAACACCATATATTTT
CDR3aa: CASSEGSSGNTIYF

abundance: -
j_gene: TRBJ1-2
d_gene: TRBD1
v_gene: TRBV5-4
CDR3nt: TGTGCCAGCAGCTCTAAACGACAGGGGACCTTCGTCGGCTACACCTTC
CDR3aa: CASSSKRQGTFVGYTF

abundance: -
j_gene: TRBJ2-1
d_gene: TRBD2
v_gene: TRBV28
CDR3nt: TGTGCCAGCAACGAAGCGGGAGTCGCCTACAATGAGCAGTTCTTC
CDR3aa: CASNEAGVAYNEQFF

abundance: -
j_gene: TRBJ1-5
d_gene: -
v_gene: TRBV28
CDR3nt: TGTGCCAGCAGTTTGAGAGGGTTAGGAAAAAATCAGCCCCAGCATTTT
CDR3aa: CASSLRGLGKNQPQHF

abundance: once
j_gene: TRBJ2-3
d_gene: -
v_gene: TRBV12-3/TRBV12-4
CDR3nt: TGTGCCAGCAGTCCATCCGGGGCAGATACGCAGTATTTT
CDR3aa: CASSPSGADTQYF

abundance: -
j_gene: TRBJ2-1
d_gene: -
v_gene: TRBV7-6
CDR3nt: TGTGCCAGCAGCCCCCCCACGCTAGCGGACCCAGGGGACAATGAGCAGTTCTTC
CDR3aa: CASSPPTLADPGDNEQFF

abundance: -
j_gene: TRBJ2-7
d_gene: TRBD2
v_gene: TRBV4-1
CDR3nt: TGCGCCAGCAGCCCCGGACTAGCGGTCTCCTACGAGCAGTACTTC
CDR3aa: CASSPGLAVSYEQYF

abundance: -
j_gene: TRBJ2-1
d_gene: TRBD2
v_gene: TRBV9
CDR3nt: TGTGCCAGCAGCACTCTAGCGGGGGATTACAATGAGCAGTTCTTC
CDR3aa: CASSTLAGDYNEQFF

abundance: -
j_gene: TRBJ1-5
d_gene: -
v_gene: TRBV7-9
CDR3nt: TGTGCCAGCAGCGCGCAGACTGGACCAGGGACCCAGCATTTT
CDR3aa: CASSAQTGPGTQHF

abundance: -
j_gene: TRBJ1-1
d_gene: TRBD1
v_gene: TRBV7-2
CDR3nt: TGTGCCAGCAGCTTAGTTAGTCCCGGGACAGGGTTCAGCACTGAAGCTTTCTTT
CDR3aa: CASSLVSPGTGFSTEAFF

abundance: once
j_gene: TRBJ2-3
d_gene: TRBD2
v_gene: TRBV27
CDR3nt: TGTGCCAGCAGTTTAGAGGCGGGAGTGGGCACAGATACGCAGTATTTT
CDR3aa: CASSLEAGVGTDTQYF

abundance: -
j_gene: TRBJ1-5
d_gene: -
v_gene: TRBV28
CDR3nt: TGTGCCAGCAGTTTATTACATTATAGCAATCAGCCCCAGCATTTT
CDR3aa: CASSLLHYSNQPQHF

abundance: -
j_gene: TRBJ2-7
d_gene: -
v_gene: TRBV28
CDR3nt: TGTGCCAGCAGTTATACAGGGTTAGGTGAGCAGTACTTC
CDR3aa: CASSYTGLGEQYF

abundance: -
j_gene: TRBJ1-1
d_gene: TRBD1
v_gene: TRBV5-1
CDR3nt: TGCGCCAGCAGCGTGACAGGGTTGATATCGACTGAAGCTTTCTTT
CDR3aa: CASSVTGLISTEAFF

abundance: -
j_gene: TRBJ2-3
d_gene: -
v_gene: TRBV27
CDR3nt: TGTGCCAGCAGTTTAATTAGGACAGGCACAGATACGCAGTATTTT
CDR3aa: CASSLIRTGTDTQYF

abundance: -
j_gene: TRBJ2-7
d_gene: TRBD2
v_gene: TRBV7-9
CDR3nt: TGTGCCAGCAGCACCAGGACTAGCGGGGCAAACTACGAGCAGTACTTC
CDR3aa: CASSTRTSGANYEQYF

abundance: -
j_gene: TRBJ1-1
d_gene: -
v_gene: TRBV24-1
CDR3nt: TGTGCCACCCGGGGACAGAACACTGAAGCTTTCTTT
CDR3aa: CATRGQNTEAFF

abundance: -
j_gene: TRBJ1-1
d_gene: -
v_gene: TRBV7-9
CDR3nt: TGTGCCAGCAGCTTATCTCAGGGCGAAGCTTTCTTT
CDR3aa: CASSLSQGEAFF

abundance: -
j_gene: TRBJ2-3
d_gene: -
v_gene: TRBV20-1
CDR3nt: TGCAGTGTGGAGGCCCGTTATACGCAGTATTTT
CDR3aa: CSVEARYTQYF

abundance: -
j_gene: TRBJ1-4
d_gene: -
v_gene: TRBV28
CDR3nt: TGTGCCAGCAGCGACCCAGGGGATGGGGAAAAACTGTTTTTT
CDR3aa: CASSDPGDGEKLFF

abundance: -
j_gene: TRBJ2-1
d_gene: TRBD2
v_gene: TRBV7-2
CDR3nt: TGTGCCAGCAGCTTAGCCACTAGCGGGAGTGGGCGTAATGAGCAGTTCTTC
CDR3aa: CASSLATSGSGRNEQFF

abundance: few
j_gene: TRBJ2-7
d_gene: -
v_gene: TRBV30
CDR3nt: TGTGCCTGGAGTCGGGACTCGTCCTACGAGCAGTACTTC
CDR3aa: CAWSRDSSYEQYF

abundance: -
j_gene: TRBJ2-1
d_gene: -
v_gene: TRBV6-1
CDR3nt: TGTGCCAGCAGTGAACGTCAGGGGTCCTACAATGAGCAGTTCTTC
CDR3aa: CASSERQGSYNEQFF

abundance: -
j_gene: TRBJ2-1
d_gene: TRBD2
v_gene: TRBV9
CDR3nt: TGTGCCAGCTCCGTAACGGTAAGAGTTAGCGGGATCGATGAGCAGTTCTTC
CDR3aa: CASSVTVRVSGIDEQFF

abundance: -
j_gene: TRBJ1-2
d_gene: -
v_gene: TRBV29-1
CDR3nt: TGCAGCGTTGGGGCAGGGGTCTATGGCTACACCTTC
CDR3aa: CSVGAGVYGYTF

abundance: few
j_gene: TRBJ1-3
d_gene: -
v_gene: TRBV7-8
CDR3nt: TGTGCCAGCAGCGCCCAGGGGACCTTCTCTGGAAACACCATATATTTT
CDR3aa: CASSAQGTFSGNTIYF

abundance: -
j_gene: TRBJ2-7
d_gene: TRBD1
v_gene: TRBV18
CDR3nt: TGTGCCAGCTCGCAAGGGGGCAAGGCCTACGAGCAGTACTTC
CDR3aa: CASSQGGKAYEQYF

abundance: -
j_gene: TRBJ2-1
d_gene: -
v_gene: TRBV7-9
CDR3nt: TGTGCCAGCAGCTTAGCGGCCTCCTACAATGAGCAGTTCTTC
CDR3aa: CASSLAASYNEQFF

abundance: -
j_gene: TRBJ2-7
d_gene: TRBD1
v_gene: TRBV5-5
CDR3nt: TGTGCCAGCAGCTGGGACAGCCGGCTCGACGAGCAGTACTTC
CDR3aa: CASSWDSRLDEQYF

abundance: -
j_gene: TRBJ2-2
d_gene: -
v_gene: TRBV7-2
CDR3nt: TGTGCCAGCAGCTTAAGAGGGGGAGCGAACACCGGGGAGCTGTTTTTT
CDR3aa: CASSLRGGANTGELFF

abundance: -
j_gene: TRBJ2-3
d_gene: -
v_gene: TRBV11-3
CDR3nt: TGTGCCAGCAGCTCAGGGGCTAGCACAGATACGCAGTATTTT
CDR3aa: CASSSGASTDTQYF

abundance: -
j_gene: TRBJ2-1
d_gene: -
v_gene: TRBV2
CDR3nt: TGTGCCAGCAGTGAAGCGGAAAGGACTCCGCCCTACAATGAGCAGTTCTTC
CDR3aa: CASSEAERTPPYNEQFF